This record looks at one T cell receptor (beta chain) sequence and its context. The table lists this clone with a count of one. The antigen it recognizes is unknown. No much larger clonotype is one base removed from it; base qualities were not supplied. Within the sample, other DNA sequences also encode this same CDR3. TCRbeta CDR3 regions were amplified from genomic DNA using the immunoSEQ Assay, a bias-controlled multiplex PCR. As for how the authors treated the data: The number of nucleated cells in each sample was estimated by amplification of reference gene primers within the assay. To quantify the absolute abundance of each unique TCRbeta CDR3 rearrangement, sequence reads were collapsed and filtered. For each sample, productive Simpson clonality was calculated by taking the square root of Simpson's diversity index across productive rearrangements. Drawn from immuneACCESS, this table holds only the in-frame rearrangements with V and J called that TCRdb kept. Clones are partly lost; checked studies trace under half to an unresolved V gene and leave the rest unexplained. V, J and clone size are those of that table, while D and trimming were read from the DNA. The sample includes 350,000 to 550,000 clones, with about 89% observed a single time. The ten largest clones add up to roughly 4% of the sample.

This specimen comes from a study of blood T cell repertoires in COVID-19 (dated by TCRdb to between 2020 and 2021). For context, the study as a whole: Samples from collaborators originated in the United States, Italy and Spain and spanned both the acute and convalescent phases of COVID-19. The prospective study material was composed of cDNA or gDNA derived from T cells, B-cell-depleted T cells, or PBMCs. Deeply sampled blood TCRbeta repertoires from subjects exposed to, actively infected with, or recovered from COVID-19 were included in the dataset. The repertoires were released in a freely available public database intended as a resource for research on the immune response to SARS-CoV-2. Samples were obtained from the ongoing ImmuneRACE study (first 160 participants) and from approximately 1,200 subjects provided by 6 global collaborators. The sample metadata nearly always contained a de-identified subject ID, COVID-19 status, age in years and sex. Where available, HLA class I and class II types were obtained from metadata supplied by the sample provider rather than from assay-based typing. What the research found in general, with its limitations: The amount of clinical and demographic metadata varied by source and participant and was provided uncurated.

Whole blood was collected in K2EDTA tubes by collaborating institutions according to the institutions' own protocols. For TCRbeta analysis, collaborator samples were shipped as frozen whole blood, as isolated PBMCs, or as DNA extracted from either sample type. CDR1 and CDR2 were assigned from the germline V gene as KGHSH and LQKENI. Counted from cysteine to phenylalanine, this CDR3 has 14 amino acids. The DNA shown is the 42-base CDR3, in frame from base 1. The germline V and J ends show losses of 6 bases and 3 bases respectively, and no gene match explains 5 bases of the junction. Sequenced input: peripheral blood. This sequence originates from a woman younger than 45 with acute or convalescent COVID-19. The sequence is built from TRBV18 and TRBJ1-5, and 7 junctional nucleotides match TRBD1. The bases read TGTGCCAGCTCCCCGGGACAGAACAATCAGCCCCAGCATTTT. Translated, this gives CASSPGQNNQPQHF.